This TCR beta chain was obtained from a study of cytomegalovirus exposure and HLA in healthy donors. Study details: In an early release, HLA-typed donors contributed 90 million or so unique TCR sequences.

V was pared by 7 bases and J by 7 bases, with 14 bases between. From germline, CDR1 is SNHLY and CDR2 FYNNEI. The CDR3 has 13 residues. Study-wide results and caveats: Reportedly, TCR beta sequences accurately predicted HLA-A and HLA-B alleles in most subjects. In a later analysis, V- and J-gene trimming of beta chains associated with a DCLRE1C missense variant, replicated independently. According to an earlier analysis, most TCR beta V segments yielded productive rearrangements about 87% or about 30% of the time.

The PCR ran on 60 Vbeta and 13 Jbeta primers. Generated by immunoSEQ multiplex PCR, the TCRdb table keeps only in-frame clones and is missing some. The sample lists roughly 130,000 clones, under 85% seen once, with approximately 0.97% in the top ten. This clone showed up just a few times. Its antigen is not identified. This clonotype was sampled from a man aged 18 to 30 in good health and CMV-seronegative. The chain uses TRBV2 and TRBJ2-1; the D gene is possibly TRBD2 (7 bases). The sequenced material came from PBMCs. In DNA form, the CDR3 reads TGTGCCAGCACGGGGGGCGGGTGGAATGAGCAGTTCTTC. Protein sequence: CASTGGGWNEQFF.